These 10 T cell receptor beta chains came from one sample sequenced in a study of cytomegalovirus exposure and HLA in healthy donors. TCRdb's table, derived via immunoSEQ multiplex PCR, lists solely in-frame clones and lacks some. This sample yields 150,000 to 200,000 clones, of which about 84% are seen a single time; more than 1.2% belongs to the top ten. The sample taken for sequencing was PBMCs. These receptors all come from a young woman in good health and CMV-seronegative.

The chain joins TRBV29-1 to TRBJ1-1, with 8 positions matching TRBD1. Germline loops: CDR1 SQVTM, CDR2 ANQGSEA. The CDR3 loop spans 12 amino acids. V gave up 6 bases and J gave up 4 bases; unmatched junction bases: 4. CDR3 nucleotide sequence: TGCAGCGTGAAAACAGGGGGCACTGAAGCTTTCTTT. Its protein product is CSVKTGGTEAFF.

The V call is TRBV29-1, the J call TRBJ1-2; TRBD1 agrees at 11 bases. Per germline, CDR1 SQVTM and CDR2 ANQGSEA. The CDR3 spans 14 residues. Losses at the gene ends were 4 bases for V and 7 bases for J; bases not matched to a gene: 8. CDR3 DNA sequence: TGCAGCGTTGGATCCGGACAGGGGGCGAGTGGCTACACCTTC. Translated, it gives CSVGSGQGASGYTF. The whole variable domain, filled in from reference TRBV29-1 and TRBJ1-2, reads SAVISQKPSRDICQRGTSLTIQCQVDSQVTMMFWYRQQPGQSLTLIATANQGSEATYESGFVIDKFPISRPNLTFSTLTVSNMSPEDSSIYLCSVGSGQGASGYTFGSGTRLTVV.

The chain couples TRBV11-2 to TRBJ2-5; 7 bases agree with TRBD2. This CDR3 spans 13 amino acids. J was trimmed by 2 bases and V by 7 bases; bases with no gene match: 4. Germline values: CDR1 SGHAT, CDR2 FQNNGV. The chain's CDR3 is CASIAGLQETQYF. CDR3 coding DNA: TGTGCCAGCATCGCGGGACTACAAGAGACCCAGTACTTC.

The gene calls are TRBV7-6 and TRBJ2-3; a weak D match, TRBD2 (6 bases). In germline, CDR1 is SGHVS, CDR2 FNYEAQ. Deletions cut 1 base from V and 2 bases from J, with 19 bases between. The CDR3 extends over 18 amino acids. DNA of the CDR3: TGTGCCAGCAGCTTAGAGTGGCTGGGGGGAGGTAACACAGATACGCAGTATTTT. Translated: CASSLEWLGGGNTDTQYF.

This chain connects TRBV15 to TRBJ2-2, with 7 nucleotides matching TRBD1. Germline trimming cut 1 base from V and 5 bases from J; bases unmatched to any gene: 13. This CDR3 comprises 18 residues. Germline CDR1 and CDR2: LNHNV and YYDKDF (reference sequence). The CDR3 spells CATSRAILRQGNTGELFF. The CDR3 DNA sequence: TGTGCCACCAGCAGAGCGATCTTACGACAGGGCAATACCGGGGAGCTGTTTTTT.

CDR3 sequence (DNA): TGTGCCAGCAGCCCCAACCTCAGGGGGCCCCGGGCCGGGGAGCTGTTTTTT. Encoded protein: CASSPNLRGPRAGELFF. V is TRBV7-8 and J is TRBJ2-2; 8 nucleotides agree with TRBD1. The CDR3 totals 17 residues. In germline, CDR1 is SGHVS, CDR2 FQNEAQ. V dropped 5 bases and J dropped 6; count of bases not matched to a gene: 14.

This chain joins TRBV7-9 and TRBJ2-1; 14 bases map to TRBD2. The V gene's germline CDR1 is SEHNR and CDR2 FQNEAQ (reference sequence). CDR3 length: 18 residues. The V segment lost 4 bases and the J segment 0 bases; nucleotides outside the gene matches: 5. The CDR3 region is CASSSGLAGGSSYNEQFF. In DNA form, the CDR3 reads TGTGCCAGCAGCTCAGGACTAGCGGGAGGAAGCTCCTACAATGAGCAGTTCTTC.

V is TRBV2 and J is TRBJ2-2; 14 bases fit TRBD2. Trimming at V came to 6 bases and at J to 3 bases, leaving 3 bases not matched to a gene. CDR3 length: 16 amino acids. CDR1 is SNHLY, CDR2 FYNNEI, per germline. The DNA for the CDR3 is TGTGCCAGCAGCGCGACTAGCGGGAGGGACACCGGGGAGCTGTTTTTT. Protein: CASSATSGRDTGELFF.

The V gene is TRBV4-2, the J gene TRBJ2-3; the D gene is possibly TRBD1 (5 bases). This CDR3 region has 14 residues. Trimming removed 3 bases at V and 2 bases at J, with 9 bases between. Germline V gene sequence: CDR1 LGHNA, CDR2 YNFKEQ. The DNA of the CDR3 is TGTGCCAGCAGCCAGACAGTGTCCACAGATACGCAGTATTTT. Amino acids: CASSQTVSTDTQYF.

This sequence joins TRBV7-2 and TRBJ2-7; D is ambiguous. Germline V gene data show CDR1 as SGHTA and CDR2 as FQGNSA. Trimming shortened V by 1 base and J by 2 bases, and 12 bases separated the two germline ends. CDR3 size: 15 residues. The CDR3 sequence: CASSLGQGSAYEQYF. DNA of the CDR3: TGTGCCAGCAGCTTAGGACAAGGCTCAGCCTACGAGCAGTACTTC.